This TCR beta chain comes out of a study of blood T cells in healthy people across ages. Findings and caveats of the study: Versus aged donors, long-lived donors had higher diversity and more naive CD4+ cells.

This CDR3 is built from 14 residues. Germline CDR1 and CDR2: LGHDT and YNNKEL (reference sequence). Trimming removed 0 bases from V and 7 bases from J, with 9 bases in between. It was with a sample-barcoded 5' primer and a J-beta primer mix that a second PCR of roughly 7 to 12 cycles was run. Each TCR beta cDNA got a 12-nucleotide random molecular identifier. One entry per CDR3 protein, called by TCRdb with MiXCR from the 5' RACE reads. The repertoire holds over 750,000 distinct CDR3 sequences, roughly 25% seen once, with just under 9.5% in the top ten. Details on this clonotype: The target antigen is unknown.

In addition, the sample was reused for a study of T cells of mothers and their children. That study reports: Related and unrelated pairs show TCR recombination output that thymic selection shapes similarly.

The source is a boy aged 5-17 years in good health. The material sequenced was blood. V and J are TRBV3-1 and TRBJ1-4; maybe TRBD1 (6 bases). CDR3 DNA: TGTGCCAGCAGCCAAGATCTGGACAGTGAAAAACTGTTTTTT. Its translation: CASSQDLDSEKLFF.